What follows describes a single T cell receptor (beta chain). No antigen is known for it. TCRdb re-called the 5' RACE reads with MiXCR, one entry per CDR3 protein. The table includes 450,000 or so distinct CDR3 sequences, more than 13% detected once. This entry is derived from a study of identical twins. All donors comprised healthy Caucasians. Study-level results: Twins shared out-of-frame alpha sequences with excess low generation probability. Models underestimated TCR alpha sharing (out-of-frame) in monozygotic twins.

CDR3 length: 19 residues. Germline V gives CDR1 LGHDT, CDR2 YNNKEL (reference sequence). Trimming shortened V by 0 bases and J by 0 bases, and 15 bases separated the two germline ends. A further study also used this sample, focusing on yellow fever vaccine responses in identical twins.

The clonotype originates from a woman between 18 and 30 years old in good health. The specimen sequenced was CD4+ T cells sorted from blood. The chain is built from TRBV3-1 and TRBJ2-6; the D is unclear. The CDR3 region is CASSQDVQARLSGANVLTF. CDR3 coding DNA: TGTGCCAGCAGCCAAGATGTGCAGGCCCGCCTCTCTGGGGCCAACGTCCTGACTTTC.